This TCR beta chain was recovered during a study of T-cell memory formation after mild COVID-19. General study results and limits: Within pre-infection memory, some responding clones were found, suggesting cross-reactive memory joined.

TCRdb passed the 5' RACE reads through MiXCR, listing each CDR3 protein once. This table holds about 210,000 distinct CDR3 sequences, under 12% found once. This clonotype was picked up a small number of times. The target antigen is unknown. Trimming at V came to 5 bases and at J to 4 bases, leaving 7 bases not matched to a gene. Germline loops: CDR1 MDHEN, CDR2 SYDVKM. The CDR3 runs to 15 residues. The chain couples TRBV28 to TRBJ2-1, with 8 bases identical to TRBD2. This TCR derives from a young man who had mild COVID-19 (a few samples of this study predate the infection). Cell type and time point are not known. The sample taken for sequencing was PBMCs or a T cell subset sorted from them (not recorded which). In DNA form, the CDR3 reads TGTGCCAGCAGTACGGCGGGGGGACCTTACAATGAGCAGTTCTTC. Amino acids: CASSTAGGPYNEQFF. The full variable domain, its missing parts supplied by reference TRBV28 and TRBJ2-1, is DVKVTQSSRYLVKRTGEKVFLECVQDMDHENMFWYRQDPGLGLRLIYFSYDVKMKEKGDIPEGYSVSREKKERFSLILESASTNQTSMYLCASSTAGGPYNEQFFGPGTRLTVL.